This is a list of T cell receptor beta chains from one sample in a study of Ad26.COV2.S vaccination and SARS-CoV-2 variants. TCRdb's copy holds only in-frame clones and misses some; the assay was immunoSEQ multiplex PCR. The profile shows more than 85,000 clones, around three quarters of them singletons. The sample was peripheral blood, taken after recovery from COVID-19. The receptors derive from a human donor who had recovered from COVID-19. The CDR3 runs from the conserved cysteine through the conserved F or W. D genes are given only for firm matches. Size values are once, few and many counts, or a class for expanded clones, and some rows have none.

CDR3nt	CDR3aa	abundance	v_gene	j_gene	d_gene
TGTGCCAGCAGTGAGGAAACAGGGTCCACTGAAGCTTTCTTT	CASSEETGSTEAFF	-	TRBV2	TRBJ1-1	-
TGCAGTGCTAGAGTCCTCCCGGTGGCTTTCTTT	CSARVLPVAFF	few	TRBV20-1	TRBJ1-1	-
TGCGCCAGCAGCTACACAGGACAGGGGGAGGCAGATACGCAGTATTTT	CASSYTGQGEADTQYF	-	TRBV5-1	TRBJ2-3	TRBD1
TGCGCCAGCAGTGAGTCGCGATGGGGGGTTAGGGATGAGCAGTTCTTC	CASSESRWGVRDEQFF	once	TRBV10-1	TRBJ2-1	-
TGTGCCAGCAGTTTTTTCGCCGGGGGGTTAGAGACCCAGTACTTC	CASSFFAGGLETQYF	-	TRBV28	TRBJ2-5	TRBD2
TGCGCCAGCGGGCCGGGGGGAGAATTCGGACCTGAAGCTTTCTTT	CASGPGGEFGPEAFF	-	TRBV10-1	TRBJ1-1	-
TGTGCCAGCAGGGTTAGCGGGGAAGAGACCCAGTACTTC	CASRVSGEETQYF	few	TRBV25-1	TRBJ2-5	TRBD2
TGTGCCAGCAGCGTAGGGGTGGGCAGAACCCCGTATGGCTACACCTTC	CASSVGVGRTPYGYTF	-	TRBV9	TRBJ1-2	-
TGTGCCAGCAGTGAAGCGCGGAACAGGGGGCAGGCAGATACGCAGTATTTT	CASSEARNRGQADTQYF	-	TRBV6-1	TRBJ2-3	TRBD1
TGTGCCAGCAGCCAAGCCTACGAGCAGTACTTC	CASSQAYEQYF	-	TRBV4-2	TRBJ2-7	-
TGTGCCAGCTTTAGGGCGGGCTCTAATGAGCAGTTCTTC	CASFRAGSNEQFF	-	TRBV27	TRBJ2-1	-
TGTGCCAGCAGTTTACCGGGGGACAGGGGGTTCTATGGCTACACCTTC	CASSLPGDRGFYGYTF	-	TRBV28	TRBJ1-2	TRBD1
TGTGCCAGCAGCTTTCAGGGGGATTCACCCCTCCACTTT	CASSFQGDSPLHF	-	TRBV7-3	TRBJ1-6	TRBD1
TGTGCCAGCAGTTCCTCACAGTACACTGAAGCTTTCTTT	CASSSSQYTEAFF	-	TRBV28	TRBJ1-1	-
TGTGCCAGCAGTCGGCCTTCGGGCCATGAAAAACTGTTTTTT	CASSRPSGHEKLFF	-	TRBV28	TRBJ1-4	-
TGTGCCAGTAGTATAGGGCAGGGGGCGATCACCGGGGAGCTGTTTTTT	CASSIGQGAITGELFF	-	TRBV19	TRBJ2-2	TRBD1
TGTGCCATCAGTGAGTTATCTACTAGACAGGGGGCGGAAAAACTGTTTTTT	CAISELSTRQGAEKLFF	few	TRBV10-3	TRBJ1-4	TRBD1
TGTGCCAGCAGTCCCGGGACAGTTAATGAAAAACTGTTTTTT	CASSPGTVNEKLFF	-	TRBV2	TRBJ1-4	TRBD1
TGTGCCAGCAGCCCGCGGCGGGGAGGATCCTACGAGCAGTACTTC	CASSPRRGGSYEQYF	many	TRBV3-1/TRBV3-2	TRBJ2-7	-
TGTGCCATCAGTGTCGAGGGGGGGGACACCGGGGAGCTGTTTTTT	CAISVEGGDTGELFF	-	TRBV10-3	TRBJ2-2	-
TGTGCCAGCAGCTTAGGCGGGCAGGGCAATCAGCCCCAGCATTTT	CASSLGGQGNQPQHF	-	TRBV7-6	TRBJ1-5	-
TGCGCCAGCAACAGGTGGAGCGGGGAGACCCAGTACTTC	CASNRWSGETQYF	once	TRBV5-1	TRBJ2-5	-
TGTGCCAGCAGCCAAGGGGGACAGGGAGGCGAGCAGTACTTC	CASSQGGQGGEQYF	-	TRBV7-2	TRBJ2-7	TRBD1
TGTGCCAGCAGCTTAGAGGGCGATAGCACAGATACGCAGTATTTT	CASSLEGDSTDTQYF	once	TRBV7-9	TRBJ2-3	-
TGTGCCAGCAGCTTAGGGGGTCGGGTCACTGAAGCTTTCTTT	CASSLGGRVTEAFF	-	TRBV7-9	TRBJ1-1	-
TGTGCCAGCAGCTTAATGTACGAGCAGTACTTC	CASSLMYEQYF	-	TRBV11-2	TRBJ2-7	-
TGTGCCAGCAGCTCCGCCCTCTACAATGAGCAGTTCTTC	CASSSALYNEQFF	-	TRBV7-2	TRBJ2-1	-
TGTGCCAGCAGCCAAGTTTTTATGGTTAATTGGAAACTGTTTTTT	CASSQVFMVNWKLFF	-	TRBV3-1/TRBV3-2	TRBJ1-4	-
TGTGCCAGCAGTGATGGACAGGGGTGGGAGACCCAGTACTTC	CASSDGQGWETQYF	few	TRBV6-1	TRBJ2-5	TRBD1
TGTGCCAGCAACTCCGTATCTCGGGGCTACACCTTC	CASNSVSRGYTF	-	TRBV21-1	TRBJ1-2	-
TGTGCCACCAGTGATTTGTTACAGGGCGGGAATGAGCAGTTCTTC	CATSDLLQGGNEQFF	-	TRBV24-1	TRBJ2-1	-
TGTGCCAGCAGCTCAGTGACCTCGAATACGCAGTATTTT	CASSSVTSNTQYF	-	TRBV11-3	TRBJ2-3	-
TGTGCCTGGAGTTTTTATGGTCGCAATCAGCCCCAGCATTTT	CAWSFYGRNQPQHF	-	TRBV30	TRBJ1-5	-
TGTGCCAGCAGCTTGGACGGGGAAAACACTGAAGCTTTCTTT	CASSLDGENTEAFF	-	TRBV11-3	TRBJ1-1	-
TGTGCCAGCAGTTATGGCAGGGGATTTGGTCAGCCCCAGCATTTT	CASSYGRGFGQPQHF	-	TRBV6-6	TRBJ1-5	-
TGTGCCAGCACCGGTACTGGCGGAAACACGGGCGGGGAGCTGTTTTTT	CASTGTGGNTGGELFF	-	TRBV5-4	TRBJ2-2	-
TGTGCCAGCAGCTCATTTACAGGGGTCACAGATACGCAGTATTTT	CASSSFTGVTDTQYF	-	TRBV5-4	TRBJ2-3	TRBD1
TGCAGCGTTGTGCTAGCGGGGCGCCTGAACATTCAGTACTTC	CSVVLAGRLNIQYF	-	TRBV29-1	TRBJ2-4	TRBD2
TGTGCCAGCAGTTCCGGAGTCGACGGTCAGCCCCAGCATTTT	CASSSGVDGQPQHF	-	TRBV6-5	TRBJ1-5	-
TGTGCCAGCAGACCCGGGACGGAGTGGGGCAATGAGCAGTTCTTC	CASRPGTEWGNEQFF	-	TRBV28	TRBJ2-1	-
TGTGCCAGCAGCCTCGGGACAAGGGATCAGCCCCAGCATTTT	CASSLGTRDQPQHF	-	TRBV6-2/TRBV6-3	TRBJ1-5	-
TGTGCCAGCAGGAAGACAGGAAACTCCTACGAGCAGTACTTC	CASRKTGNSYEQYF	-	TRBV6-5	TRBJ2-7	-
TGTGCCTGGAGTGGGACAGGGGGTGAAAAACTGTTTTTT	CAWSGTGGEKLFF	-	TRBV30	TRBJ1-4	TRBD1
TGTGCCAGCAGTCGACTAGCGGCCTTCCAAGAGACCCAGTACTTC	CASSRLAAFQETQYF	-	TRBV6-6	TRBJ2-5	TRBD2
TGTGCCAGCAAAAAGGGACAGGGGGAAAGGGCTGAAGCTTTCTTT	CASKKGQGERAEAFF	-	TRBV6-5	TRBJ1-1	TRBD1
TGTGCCATCAGTCTGGACAGGGGCGAAAAACTGTTTTTT	CAISLDRGEKLFF	-	TRBV10-3	TRBJ1-4	TRBD1
TGTGCCAGCAGCCTCGTCAGTGAAAAACTGTTTTTT	CASSLVSEKLFF	once	TRBV3-1/TRBV3-2	TRBJ1-4	-
TGTGCCAGCAGCTTAAATTCGGGGGGGCGCGAAGAGCAGTACTTC	CASSLNSGGREEQYF	-	TRBV11-2	TRBJ2-7	TRBD2
TGTGCCAGCAGGGGGGACGGATACTATGGCTACACCTTC	CASRGDGYYGYTF	-	TRBV6-5	TRBJ1-2	-
TGTGCCAGCAGCGGGAGGGGACAGGGTGGTGTCTATGGCTACACCTTC	CASSGRGQGGVYGYTF	-	TRBV13	TRBJ1-2	TRBD1
TGTGCCAGCAGCTTAGCCAGAGGGGCCAACGTCCTGACTTTC	CASSLARGANVLTF	-	TRBV7-6	TRBJ2-6	-
TGTGCCAGTAGTCGCCGGGACAGGGTAGTCGAGCAGTACTTC	CASSRRDRVVEQYF	-	TRBV19	TRBJ2-7	TRBD1
TGTGCCAGCAGCTCCCCGGCGGGGGCGCGAGATACGCAGTATTTT	CASSSPAGARDTQYF	-	TRBV7-9	TRBJ2-3	-
TGTGCCAGCAGTTTGGGACAGGGAAACACCATATATTTT	CASSLGQGNTIYF	few	TRBV28	TRBJ1-3	TRBD1
TGTGCCAGAACAGAAGAGTCTGACTCTGGAAACACCATATATTTT	CARTEESDSGNTIYF	-	TRBV6-5	TRBJ1-3	-
TGTGCCAGTAGAGGCAGGGAAAAACTGTTTTTT	CASRGREKLFF	-	TRBV19	TRBJ1-4	-
TGTGCCAGCAGCTTGGGTGACCAAGAGACCCAGTACTTC	CASSLGDQETQYF	-	TRBV11-2	TRBJ2-5	-